This is a list of T cell receptor beta chains from one sample in a study of blood T cell repertoires in COVID-19. Sequencing was performed with immunoSEQ multiplex PCR; in TCRdb, only in-frame clones are kept and a portion is missing. In the table there are about 180,000 clones, roughly 89% of which are singletons. The sequencing input was peripheral blood. Every receptor here comes from an older woman with COVID-19, enrolled during active disease. The CDR3 runs from the conserved cysteine through the conserved F or W. A clone size is listed for some rows: how often the clone was seen (once, few, many), or a class if it is expanded.

v_gene	j_gene	abundance	CDR3aa
TRBV2	TRBJ1-1	NA	CASSVQVGTEAFF
TRBV5-4	TRBJ2-1	NA	CASSRGLAGGPYEQFF
TRBV6-6	TRBJ1-5	NA	CASSLGSRGGNQPQHF
TRBV5-5	TRBJ2-7	NA	CASSLVSGTTYEQYF
TRBV15	TRBJ2-3	NA	CATSREGRGTDTQYF
TRBV7-6	TRBJ2-5	NA	CASSIEETQYF
TRBV29-1	TRBJ2-5	NA	CSVGRGQQETQYF
TRBV29-1	TRBJ1-1	few	CSVEGQGGTEAFF
TRBV28	TRBJ1-1	NA	CASSLRRSLNTEAFF
TRBV28	TRBJ2-3	NA	CASSLTTDTQYF
TRBV27	TRBJ2-1	NA	CASSFRDNEQFF
TRBV10-2	TRBJ1-2	NA	CASSDGQGAQGYTF
TRBV30	TRBJ2-5	NA	CAWGSQETQYF
TRBV28	TRBJ2-7	NA	CASSLFGGTGVLRSYEQYF
TRBV18	TRBJ2-1	NA	CASSPISTGETNEQFF
TRBV27	TRBJ2-1	NA	CASSLPGTSGSVGDEQFF
TRBV2	TRBJ2-2	NA	CASSPGTTTGELFF
TRBV6-1	TRBJ1-6	NA	CASSEYQVNSPLHF
TRBV6-2/TRBV6-3	TRBJ2-1	NA	CASSYRAGDGDTYNEQFF
TRBV29-1	TRBJ2-7	NA	CSTRLNNGQYF
TRBV7-3	TRBJ2-5	NA	CASRPGLAVQETQYF
TRBV6-5	TRBJ2-1	NA	CASRKGDNNEQFF
TRBV2	TRBJ2-7	NA	CASTNSNRYEQYF
TRBV10-3	TRBJ1-1	NA	CAISRGNRGLNTEAFF
TRBV6-6	TRBJ1-6	once	CASSVFGGEGSPLHF
TRBV4-1	TRBJ2-1	NA	CASSQIAGGPYNEQFF
TRBV20-1	TRBJ1-5	NA	CSASNRERVEDQPQHF
TRBV3-1/TRBV3-2	TRBJ2-7	NA	CASSQDLLTSGPYEQYF
TRBV7-2	TRBJ2-2	NA	CASSVNRVTGELFF
TRBV12-3/TRBV12-4	TRBJ2-7	NA	CASSLRNYEQYF
TRBV11-3	TRBJ2-1	NA	CASSLKAGGPNNEQFF
TRBV6-5	TRBJ2-5	NA	CASSLRQGLETQYF
TRBV2	TRBJ1-2	once	CASSEETDGYGYTF
TRBV2	TRBJ1-5	NA	CASRQDRVGQPQHF
TRBV11-2	TRBJ2-2	many	CASSFFSGKVAGELFF
TRBV7-2	TRBJ2-1	NA	CASSLGLAGGEQFF
TRBV6-5	TRBJ2-1	NA	CASRRGGYNEQFF
TRBV28	TRBJ1-2	once	CASSPPVNYGYTF
TRBV7-9	TRBJ1-4	NA	CASSSRGGTRSTNEKLFF
TRBV5-1	TRBJ1-3	NA	CASSWSGTGQGATGNTIYF
TRBV18	TRBJ2-7	NA	CASSPGGKVEQYF
TRBV30	TRBJ1-3	NA	CACRRTAGNTIYF
TRBV5-1	TRBJ2-2	NA	CASSLDTGDGELFF
TRBV10-3	TRBJ1-1	NA	CATTTGVTEAFF
TRBV11-2	TRBJ2-7	NA	CASSLAVGSGFSYEQYF
TRBV5-4	TRBJ2-5	few	CASSSSGYQETQYF
TRBV6-5	TRBJ1-2	once	CATDRGTYGYTF
TRBV19	TRBJ2-1	NA	CASSMGLPYNEQFF
TRBV5-8	TRBJ2-2	once	CASSPGLALTGELFF
TRBV28	TRBJ1-1	NA	CASSLPGLVNTEAFF
TRBV19	TRBJ2-7	NA	CASSARWQGSYEQYF
TRBV11-3	TRBJ1-1	NA	CASSSSGEVGTEAFF